The clone carrying this T cell receptor (beta chain) was detected many times. Its antigen is not identified. The data stem from a study of T cell repertoires in cytomegalovirus infection. About the study: Through public TCR beta signatures, both CMV infection and matching HLA type were indicated.

Points from the study as a whole: CMV-specific HLA-C-restricted TCR beta clonotypes dominated the ex vivo response.

TCRdb processed the reads anew with MiXCR; each CDR3 protein has one entry. The table lists 150,000 to 160,000 distinct CDR3 sequences, 23% of them singletons, with 11% in the top ten. The material sequenced was PBMCs. The source of this sequence is a human donor in good health (CMV status not recorded). Some clones in this sample may be carry-over from other donors' samples.

The DNA of the CDR3 is TGTGCCAGCTCCCGGGACAGCCAAGAGACCCAGTACTTC. Protein sequence: CASSRDSQETQYF. The chain is built from TRBV7-2 and TRBJ2-5; 7 bases are shared with TRBD1. Germline CDR1 is SGHTA and CDR2 is FQGNSA. The CDR3 runs 13 residues. V dropped 8 bases and J dropped 1; count of bases not matched to a gene: 4.